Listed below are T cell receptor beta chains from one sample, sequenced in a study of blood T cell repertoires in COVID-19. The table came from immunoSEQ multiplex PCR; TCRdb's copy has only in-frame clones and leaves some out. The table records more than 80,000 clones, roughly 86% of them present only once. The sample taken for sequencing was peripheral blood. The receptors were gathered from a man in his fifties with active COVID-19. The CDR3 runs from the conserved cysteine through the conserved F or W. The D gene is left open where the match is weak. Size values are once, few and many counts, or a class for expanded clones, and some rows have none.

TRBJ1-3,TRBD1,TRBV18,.,TGTGCCAGCTCACCGGGGACAGGGGGCTCTGGAAACACCATATATTTT,CASSPGTGGSGNTIYF
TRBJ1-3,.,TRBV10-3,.,TGTGCCATCAGTGAGTCGGGCAGGGGTAACACCATATATTTT,CAISESGRGNTIYF
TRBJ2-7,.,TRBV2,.,TGTGCCAGCAGAGCTACCGGGACAAGTAAGGTAAACGAGCAGTACTTC,CASRATGTSKVNEQYF
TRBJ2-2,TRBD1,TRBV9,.,TGTGCCAGCAGCGACTTACGGACAGGGATCGGGGAGCTGTTTTTT,CASSDLRTGIGELFF
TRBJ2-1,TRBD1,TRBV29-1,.,TGCAGCGTAAGACAGGGGGCGCGGAATGAGCAGTTCTTC,CSVRQGARNEQFF
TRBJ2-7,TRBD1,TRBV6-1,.,TGTGCCAGCAGTGATAGCGGACAGGGAACCTACGAGCAGTACTTC,CASSDSGQGTYEQYF
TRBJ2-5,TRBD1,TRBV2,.,TGTGCCAGCAGGTCAGGGGGCCAAGAGACCCAGTACTTC,CASRSGGQETQYF
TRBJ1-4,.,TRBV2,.,TGTGCCAGCAAGGGGCCAGGTGGTTCTGAAGAAAAACTGTTTTTT,CASKGPGGSEEKLFF
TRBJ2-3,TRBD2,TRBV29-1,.,TGCAGCGTTGTTGGTCTAGCGGGGGGGACAGATACGCAGTATTTT,CSVVGLAGGTDTQYF
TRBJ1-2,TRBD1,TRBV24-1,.,TGTGCCACCAGTGACTCCAGACAGGGGCGGGGTGGCTACACCTTC,CATSDSRQGRGGYTF
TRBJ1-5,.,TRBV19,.,TGTGCCAGTAGTATAGATCCGGATCAGCCCCAGCATTTT,CASSIDPDQPQHF
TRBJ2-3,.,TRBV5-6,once,TGTGCCAGCAGCTCTGACGCGGATATTACGCAGTATTTT,CASSSDADITQYF
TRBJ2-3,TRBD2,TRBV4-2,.,TGTGCCAGCAGCCCTACTAGCGGGCGGGGCCTCACAGATACGCAGTATTTT,CASSPTSGRGLTDTQYF
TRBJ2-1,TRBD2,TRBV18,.,TGTGCCAGCTCACCACCGGTGCTAGCGGGGGCAAGCAATGAGCAGTTCTTC,CASSPPVLAGASNEQFF
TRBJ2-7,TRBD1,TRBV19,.,TGTGCCAGTAGTATAGTCCACACGACAGGGGTAACCTACGAGCAGTACTTC,CASSIVHTTGVTYEQYF
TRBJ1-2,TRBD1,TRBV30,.,TGTGCCTGGAGTGCGCTGACAGGGGCTGGTGGCTACACCTTC,CAWSALTGAGGYTF
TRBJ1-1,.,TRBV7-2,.,TGTGCCAGCAGCTTAGAGGGAGGGGTGAACACTGAAGCTTTCTTT,CASSLEGGVNTEAFF
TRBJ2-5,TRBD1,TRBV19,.,TGTGCCAGTAAAGCAGGGGGCGCAAGGGAGACCCAGTACTTC,CASKAGGARETQYF
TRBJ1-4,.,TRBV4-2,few,TGTGCCAGCAGCCCCCTGTCAGGGCCAGCCGCGTTGCTTTTT,CASSPLSGPAALLF
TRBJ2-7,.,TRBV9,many,TGTGCCAGCAGCCCCCCGGTGGCAGGGGGGGAGCAGTACTTC,CASSPPVAGGEQYF
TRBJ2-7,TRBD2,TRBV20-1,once,TGCAGTGCTAGTTCGCGGACTAGTACTTACGAGCAGTACTTC,CSASSRTSTYEQYF
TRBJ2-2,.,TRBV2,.,TGTGCCAGCAGGGGCGGACTGCTGAACACCGGGGAGCTGTTTTTT,CASRGGLLNTGELFF
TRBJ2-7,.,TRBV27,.,TGTGCCAGCAGTGTGCAGGGCGGTGAGCAGTACTTC,CASSVQGGEQYF
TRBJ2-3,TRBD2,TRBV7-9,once,TGTGCCAGCAGCTTACTGACTAGCGGGGGGCCGACGAGGAAACATACGCAGTATTTT,CASSLLTSGGPTRKHTQYF
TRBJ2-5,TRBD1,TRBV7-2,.,TGTGCCAGCAGCTTAGGGACAGGGAGGCGGGAGACCCAGTACTTC,CASSLGTGRRETQYF
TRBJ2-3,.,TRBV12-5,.,TGTGCTAGTGGTTTTGGAGGGACTCCTTCCACAGATACGCAGTATTTT,CASGFGGTPSTDTQYF
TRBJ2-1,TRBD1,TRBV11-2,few,TGTGCCAGCAGCTTAGGTGGGACAGGGAGGTCCAATGAGCAGTTCTTC,CASSLGGTGRSNEQFF